This T cell receptor beta chain was recovered during a study of blood T cells in healthy people across ages. Through a sample-barcoded 5' primer and a J-beta primer mix, a second PCR was run for about 6 to 11 cycles. TCRdb reanalysed the 5' RACE reads using MiXCR and keeps one entry per CDR3 protein. The sample lists some 1.5 million distinct CDR3 sequences, less than 45% occurring once. Germline V gives CDR1 SGHVS, CDR2 FQNEAQ. Trimming removed 5 bases from V and 2 bases from J, with 11 bases in between. There are 14 residues in the CDR3. The sample holds a few counts of this clonotype. The chain joins TRBV7-8 to TRBJ2-3; D remains ambiguous. The TCR was taken from a woman in her late teens or twenties in good health. The specimen was blood. The CDR3 region has the DNA TGTGCCAGCAGCCCGCGGACCTTCACAGATACGCAGTATTTT. Protein sequence: CASSPRTFTDTQYF.